Listed here are 28 T cell receptor beta chains from one sample, sequenced in a study of technical replicates of blood from a few donors. Produced via immunoSEQ multiplex PCR; TCRdb's table is partial and in-frame only. The sample consists of some 94,000 clones, about 95% of them appearing once. Sequences were obtained from T cells isolated from PBMCs. Every receptor here comes from a human donor in good health.

The chain employs TRBV7-9 and TRBJ1-3; 11 nucleotides align to TRBD1. Per the germline V gene, CDR1 is SEHNR and CDR2 is FQNEAQ (reference sequence). V trimming: 5 bases; J trimming: 2 bases; junction bases outside the gene matches: 2. The CDR3 extends over 15 amino acids. The CDR3, as DNA: TGTGCCAGCAGCCCGGGACAGGGGGCTGGAAACACCATATATTTT. Translation gives CASSPGQGAGNTIYF.

To note about this clone: A junction end diverges from the germline sequence, so it may reflect a read error. This rearrangement joins TRBV5-1 to TRBJ2-5, with TRBD1 matching over 7 bases. The CDR3 totals 12 residues. Germline V gene sequence: CDR1 SGHRS, CDR2 YFSETQ. In DNA, the CDR3 is TGCGCCAGCGGGACAGTTCAAGAGTCCCAGTACTTC. Protein: CASGTVQESQYF.

As regards this clone: A read error may produce the germline difference seen at one junction end. The CDR3 loop reads CASSLGDRVAYEQYF. The CDR3 DNA follows: TGCGCCAGCAGTTTGGGAGACAGGGTAGCCTACGAGCAGTACTTC. The chain is built from TRBV5-1 and TRBJ2-7, with TRBD1 identical over 7 bases. Germline V CDR1 and CDR2: SGHRS, YFSETQ. This CDR3 has 15 amino acids.

In this sample, this clone turned up once. The rearrangement links TRBV5-1 to TRBJ2-1; unclear D gene. The CDR3 is 12 residues long. Germline CDR1 reads SGHRS; CDR2 reads YFSETQ. V lost 0 bases and J lost 7, with 5 bases in between. The DNA of the CDR3 is TGCGCCAGCAGCTTGGGCCTAAATGAGCAGTTCTTC. This sequence encodes CASSLGLNEQFF.

The V gene is TRBV4-3, the J gene TRBJ2-2; D possibly corresponds to TRBD2 (6 bases). CDR3 length: 14 residues. Trimming cost V 3 bases and J 7 bases, with 12 bases left between them. Germline V lookup: CDR1 LGHNA, CDR2 YSLEER. The CDR3 nucleotides read TGCGCCAGCAGCCAGGCAGGGCGGGACGGGGAGCTGTTTTTT. It specifies CASSQAGRDGELFF.

This chain links TRBV7-2 with TRBJ2-7, with TRBD2 identical over 8 bases. CDR3 length: 13 residues. The V gene's germline CDR1 is SGHTA and CDR2 FQGNSA. The junction had 8 bases not matched to a gene; V was cut back by 8 bases and J by 5 bases. The CDR3 DNA reads as TGTGCCAGCCTCCCGGGGGGGAGCCACGAGCAGTACTTC. Its protein product is CASLPGGSHEQYF.

This clone was observed once. The V call is TRBV9, the J call TRBJ2-1; 8 nucleotides agree with TRBD2. J was trimmed by 2 bases and V by 2 bases; bases with no gene match: 3. The germline V gene encodes CDR1 SGDLS and CDR2 YYNGEE. CDR3 length: 15 amino acids. For the CDR3, the DNA is TGTGCCAGCAGCGTTTTAGCGGGGCCCTACAATGAGCAGTTCTTC. This translates into CASSVLAGPYNEQFF.

Written as DNA, the CDR3 is TGTGCCAGCACTGGAGGGACAGTAAACACCGGGGAGCTGTTTTTT. It specifies CASTGGTVNTGELFF. This chain joins TRBV6-5 and TRBJ2-2, with D tentatively TRBD1 (7 bases). Per the germline V gene, CDR1 is MNHEY and CDR2 is SVGAGI. This CDR3 has 15 residues. V lost 7 bases and J lost 2, with 14 bases in between.

The chain is built from TRBV30 and TRBJ2-5, with 7 bases aligning to TRBD1. The junction had 2 bases not matched to a gene; V was cut back by 3 bases and J by 1 base. Germline-derived CDR1 and CDR2 are GTSNPN and SVGIG (reference sequence). CDR3 length: 13 amino acids. The CDR3 DNA follows: TGTGCCTGGAGCTGGGACAGCCAAGAGACCCAGTACTTC. Residues: CAWSWDSQETQYF.

V usage is TRBV7-3 and J usage is TRBJ1-4, with D unclear. The CDR3 extends over 15 amino acids. Between the trimmed V and J ends, which lost 1 base and 0 bases, there was a span of 6 bases. Germline assignment: CDR1 SGHTA and CDR2 FQGTGA. The chain's CDR3 is CASSLNGATNEKLFF. The CDR3 region has the DNA TGTGCCAGCAGCTTAAACGGAGCAACTAATGAAAAACTGTTTTTT.

This sequence joins TRBV2 and TRBJ2-1; 10 bases line up with TRBD2. Germline V CDR1 and CDR2: SNHLY, FYNNEI. This CDR3 has 15 residues. With V trimmed by 2 bases and J by 5 bases, 3 bases remained unmatched. This CDR3 reads CASSEIAGGHNEQFF. CDR3 DNA sequence: TGTGCCAGCAGTGAAATAGCGGGAGGTCACAATGAGCAGTTCTTC.

This chain joins TRBV29-1 and TRBJ2-7; TRBD1 might be the D (6 bases). Germline CDR1 is SQVTM and CDR2 is ANQGSEA. CDR3 size: 11 residues. V gave up 7 bases and J gave up 5 bases, with 12 bases separating them. The CDR3 bases are TGCAGCGCCGGGACATCAGACGAGCAGTACTTC. This gives the protein CSAGTSDEQYF.

V is TRBV28 and J is TRBJ1-2; maybe TRBD1 (6 bases). V lost 5 bases, J lost 1 base, and 14 bases lay in between. Germline V gives CDR1 MDHEN, CDR2 SYDVKM. The CDR3 sequence is 15 residues long. CDR3 loop: CASSKGGYRNYGYTF. The DNA of the CDR3 is TGTGCCAGCAGTAAAGGGGGTTACCGTAACTATGGCTACACCTTC.

The chain employs TRBV10-3 and TRBJ2-1; TRBD2 might be the D (6 bases). Germline CDR1 is ENHRY and CDR2 is SYGVKD. The CDR3 loop spans 15 amino acids. V shed 2 bases and J shed 4 bases, with 12 bases lying between them. This chain's CDR3 is CAISEGGMTYNEQFF. The DNA for the CDR3 is TGTGCCATCAGTGAGGGGGGGATGACTTACAATGAGCAGTTCTTC.

The J gene is TRBJ1-2, the V gene TRBV6-5; possible D gene TRBD1, 6 bases. The CDR3 is 11 amino acids. Germline lookup yields CDR1 MNHEY and CDR2 SVGAGI. V lost 6 bases and J 8 bases, leaving 10 bases between the germline ends. This CDR3 reads CASSPGQGYTF. In DNA, the CDR3 is TGTGCCAGCAGCCCCGGACAGGGCTACACCTTC.

The chain carries TRBV27 and TRBJ2-1, with a weak D call TRBD2 (5 bases). Germline values: CDR1 MNHEY, CDR2 SMNVEV (reference sequence). CDR3 length equals 15 residues. V was pared by 10 bases and J by 8 bases, with 24 bases between. The CDR3 bases are TGTGCCACCAGCGCCAGTGTACTAGTGGGTGATGAGCAGTTCTTC. Encoded protein: CATSASVLVGDEQFF.

V and J are TRBV4-2 and TRBJ2-1; D is perhaps TRBD2 (6 bases). V lost 1 base, J lost 2 bases, and 12 bases lay in between. Germline V gene sequence: CDR1 LGHNA, CDR2 YNFKEQ. This CDR3 has 16 residues. The CDR3 DNA follows: TGTGCCAGCAGCCAAGGAATAGCGGAACCCTACAATGAGCAGTTCTTC. This sequence encodes CASSQGIAEPYNEQFF.

This chain joins TRBV7-3 and TRBJ2-1; 10 nucleotides agree with TRBD2. The germline gives CDR1 SGHTA, CDR2 FQGTGA. This CDR3 spans 16 amino acids. V lost 5 bases and J lost 7; bases outside the gene matches: 11. The CDR3 protein is CASSPYASGSRNEQFF. The CDR3 coding sequence is TGTGCCAGCAGCCCCTACGCTAGCGGGAGTCGAAATGAGCAGTTCTTC.

The gene calls are TRBV9 and TRBJ1-2; 10 bases align to TRBD1. The CDR3 has 15 residues. V lost 4 bases, J lost 0 bases, and 3 bases stayed unmatched. Per the germline V gene, CDR1 is SGDLS and CDR2 is YYNGEE. DNA for the CDR3: TGTGCCAGCAGCACCGGGACAGGGGCTAACTATGGCTACACCTTC. It specifies CASSTGTGANYGYTF.

The chain carries TRBV9 and TRBJ2-5, with D unclear. Trimming left V 9 bases short and J 9 bases short, with 9 bases between. Germline V gives CDR1 SGDLS, CDR2 YYNGEE. The CDR3 extends over 9 amino acids. DNA for the CDR3: TGTGCCACCAGTCCTCCCCAGTACTTC. Its protein is CATSPPQYF.

This chain links TRBV15 with TRBJ2-2, with 7 nucleotides matching TRBD1. The germline V gene encodes CDR1 LNHNV and CDR2 YYDKDF (reference sequence). The length of the CDR3 is 19 residues. The trim removed 0 bases at V and 1 base at J, leaving 11 bases unmatched. CDR3 sequence: CATSRDRGQDLLNTGELFF. CDR3 coding DNA: TGTGCCACCAGCAGAGATCGAGGACAGGACCTATTGAACACCGGGGAGCTGTTTTTT. Together with reference TRBV15 and TRBJ2-2, the CDR3 gives the full variable domain: DAMVIQNPRYQVTQFGKPVTLSCSQTLNHNVMYWYQQKSSQAPKLLFHYYDKDFNNEADTPDNFQSRRPNTSFCFLDIRSPGLGDTAMYLCATSRDRGQDLLNTGELFFGEGSRLTVL.

This clone is a singleton in its sample. This rearrangement joins TRBV7-3 to TRBJ2-3; 10 nucleotides line up with TRBD2. The trim removed 4 bases at V and 3 bases at J, leaving 4 bases unmatched. This CDR3 comprises 15 residues. Germline loops: CDR1 SGHTA, CDR2 FQGTGA. CDR3 nucleotide sequence: TGTGCCAGCAGCTCCACTAGCGGGGTAACAGATACGCAGTATTTT. Amino acids: CASSSTSGVTDTQYF.

The chain couples TRBV18 to TRBJ2-1, with D possibly TRBD2 on 6 matching bases. Germline V gene sequence: CDR1 KGHSH, CDR2 LQKENI. The germline V and J ends were trimmed by 4 bases and 7 bases, with 11 bases remaining between them. CDR3 size: 13 residues. DNA for the CDR3: TGTGCCAGCTCACGACTAGTAAGTAATGAGCAGTTCTTC. This encodes CASSRLVSNEQFF. Full variable domain (outside the CDR3, taken from reference TRBV18 and TRBJ2-1): NAGVMQNPRHLVRRRGQEARLRCSPMKGHSHVYWYRQLPEEGLKFMVYLQKENIIDESGMPKERFSAEFPKEGPSILRIQQVVRGDSAAYFCASSRLVSNEQFFGPGTRLTVL.

The chain couples TRBV5-5 to TRBJ1-5, with TRBD1 matching over 9 bases. Trimming at V came to 4 bases and at J to 6 bases, leaving 8 bases not matched to a gene. The CDR3 contains 15 residues. Germline CDR1 SGHKS, CDR2 YYEKEE (reference sequence). CDR3 nucleotide sequence: TGTGCCAGCAGCAGGGGACAGGGTGACGGTCAGCCCCAGCATTTT. This encodes CASSRGQGDGQPQHF.

This chain joins TRBV7-2 and TRBJ2-3; tentative D call: TRBD2 (6 bases). V was cut by 2 bases and J by 0 bases, with 12 bases left in between. The V gene's germline CDR1 is SGHTA and CDR2 FQGNSA. The CDR3 has 16 amino acids. CDR3 bases: TGTGCCAGCAGCTTACTCGGGCTAGCGAGCACAGATACGCAGTATTTT. Encoded protein: CASSLLGLASTDTQYF.

V is TRBV7-9 and J is TRBJ2-1; 11 bases fit TRBD2. This CDR3 is built from 16 residues. J gave up 4 bases and V 5 bases, and 7 bases lay outside the gene matches. The germline V gene encodes CDR1 SEHNR and CDR2 FQNEAQ (reference sequence). The CDR3 loop reads CASSQQGLAGYNEQFF. The CDR3 DNA reads TGTGCCAGCAGCCAACAAGGACTAGCGGGTTACAATGAGCAGTTCTTC.

The V gene is TRBV9, the J gene TRBJ2-3; the D gene is possibly TRBD2 (7 bases). From germline, CDR1 is SGDLS and CDR2 YYNGEE. This CDR3 has 17 residues. With 0 bases removed from V and 5 bases from J, the gap between germline ends came to 19 bases. The CDR3 is CASSVVGGGLVGDTQYF. The CDR3 region has the DNA TGTGCCAGCAGCGTAGTAGGGGGAGGACTAGTTGGAGATACGCAGTATTTT.

This chain links TRBV19 with TRBJ2-3; D is uncertain. Trimming took 2 bases from V and 2 from J, leaving 8 bases between them. Looked up from germline, CDR1 is LNHDA and CDR2 is SQIVND (reference sequence). The CDR3 length is 14 residues. The DNA for the CDR3 is TGTGCCAGTAGTATAAACAGATACACAGATACGCAGTATTTT. This encodes CASSINRYTDTQYF.